The source of this TCR beta chain is a study of blood T cell repertoires in COVID-19. Study summary: Samples came from the United States, Italy and Spain, spanning acute and convalescent COVID-19. PBMCs, B-cell-depleted T cells, or T cells provided the cDNA or gDNA that made up the material.

In the study's own analysis: Scientists estimated how many nucleated cells there were by amplifying reference gene primers. The repertoire was sequenced with immunoSEQ multiplex PCR; TCRdb's copy has only in-frame clones and lacks some. That table furnishes V, J and clone size, whereas the DNA furnished D and trimming. Of about 190,000 clones listed, around 90% are singletons. Trimming shortened V by 5 bases and J by 0 bases, and 14 bases separated the two germline ends. The CDR3 spans 15 residues. Germline V gene data show CDR1 as LNHDA and CDR2 as SQIVND (reference sequence). This TCR derives from a man between 50 and 59 years old with acute or convalescent COVID-19. Sequenced input: peripheral blood. V gene TRBV19 combines with J gene TRBJ2-7; the D gene is possibly TRBD1 (7 bases). The CDR3 loop is CASSYGGTASYEQYF. In DNA, the CDR3 is TGTGCCAGTAGTTATGGGGGGACAGCCTCCTACGAGCAGTACTTC.